The clone carrying this T cell receptor (beta chain) is a singleton in its sample. This entry comes from a study of OX40 agonist ivuxolimab in advanced cancers. Assay: immunoSEQ multiplex PCR; the TCRdb copy retains only in-frame clones and omits some. Of roughly 20,000 clones in the sample, roughly 80% were seen once. There are 13 residues in the CDR3. With 0 bases removed from V and 5 bases from J, the gap between germline ends came to 8 bases. CDR1 SGHDT and CDR2 YYEEEE come from the germline V gene. This TCR came from an adult with an advanced solid tumor such as melanoma, head and neck, liver or kidney cancer. This material consisted of CD4+ or CD8+ T cells sorted from blood, taken in a trial of the OX40 agonist ivuxolimab. The V and J genes are TRBV5-6 and TRBJ2-5; no definite D call. CDR3 sequence (DNA): TGTGCCAGCAGCTTGGTGGCTAGGGAGACCCAGTACTTC. Its protein product is CASSLVARETQYF.